Following are 8 T cell receptor beta chains from one sample sequenced in a study of blood T cells in healthy people across ages. It was with a sample-barcoded 5' primer and a J-beta primer mix that a second PCR of about 6 to 12 cycles was run. MiXCR, run by TCRdb on the 5' RACE reads, gives a single entry per CDR3 protein. The data contain around 2 million distinct CDR3 sequences, about two fifths of them singletons. Sequenced: blood. The origin of the receptors is a human donor in good health.

V and J are TRBV29-1 and TRBJ2-1, with 10 bases aligning to TRBD2. CDR3 length equals 12 residues. Germline V CDR1 and CDR2: SQVTM, ANQGSEA. With 7 bases clipped from V and 8 bases from J, the junction kept 5 bases outside the gene matches. Written as DNA, the CDR3 is TGCAGCGGGGTGACTAGCGGGTATGAGCAGTTCTTC. Translation: CSGVTSGYEQFF.

Only one count was recorded for this clonotype. The chain combines TRBV5-1 with TRBJ1-2, with D tentatively TRBD1 (5 bases). The CDR3 consists of 13 residues. With 4 bases removed from V and 5 bases from J, the gap between germline ends came to 12 bases. The germline gives CDR1 SGHRS, CDR2 YFSETQ. The CDR3 is CASSPVDSYGYTF. DNA for the CDR3: TGCGCCAGCAGCCCCGTAGACAGTTATGGCTACACCTTC.

This clonotype was recorded a few times. The chain couples TRBV5-1 to TRBJ1-1, with a weak D call TRBD1 (5 bases). CDR1 SGHRS and CDR2 YFSETQ come from the germline V gene. This CDR3 spans 15 amino acids. Between the trimmed V and J ends, which lost 4 bases and 1 base, there was a span of 14 bases. Here the CDR3 DNA reads TGCGCCAGCAGCCCTCCTAGGACAACGAACACTGAAGCTTTCTTT. Amino acid sequence: CASSPPRTTNTEAFF.

The V and J genes are TRBV7-2 and TRBJ2-7; weak D call: TRBD2 (6 bases). V was pared by 5 bases and J by 3 bases, with 26 bases between. The CDR3 extends over 18 amino acids. Looked up from germline, CDR1 is SGHTA and CDR2 is FQGNSA. CDR3 nucleotide sequence: TGTGCCAGCAGCCTAGGACCGATAGGAGGGCAGGGTAGCTACGAGCAGTACTTC. Translated: CASSLGPIGGQGSYEQYF.

The chain employs TRBV5-1 and TRBJ2-2; 11 bases are a match to TRBD2. The CDR3 length is 16 residues. Losses at the gene ends were 5 bases for V and 0 bases for J; bases not matched to a gene: 3. Germline CDR1 reads SGHRS; CDR2 reads YFSETQ. The CDR3 DNA sequence: TGCGCCAGCAGGCTAGCGGGGGGACCGAACACCGGGGAGCTGTTTTTT. Encoded protein: CASRLAGGPNTGELFF.

The chain is built from TRBV15 and TRBJ2-7, with 14 bases that match TRBD2. Unmatched junction bases numbered 11, after V lost 5 bases and J lost 2 bases. The CDR3 is 18 amino acids. Per the germline V gene, CDR1 is LNHNV and CDR2 is YYDKDF (reference sequence). The CDR3 nucleotides read TGTGCCACCAGCCGATTAGGACTAGCGGGGGGTTCAACCTACGAGCAGTACTTC. Its translation is CATSRLGLAGGSTYEQYF.

This clonotype has more than one count but fewer than ten. This chain uses TRBV9 with TRBJ2-3; TRBD2 matches 10 bases. The ends lost 3 bases at V and 2 bases at J; junction bases unmatched: 3. CDR3 length: 15 amino acids. Germline lookup yields CDR1 SGDLS and CDR2 YYNGEE. The chain's CDR3 is CASSALAGITDTQYF. DNA of the CDR3: TGTGCCAGCAGCGCACTAGCGGGGATCACAGATACGCAGTATTTT.

This clonotype showed up just a few times. CDR3 in amino acids: CASLSPGQGGSQPQHF. The CDR3 DNA reads TGTGCCAGCTTAAGCCCGGGACAGGGAGGTAGTCAGCCCCAGCATTTT. The chain combines TRBV28 with TRBJ1-5; 9 bases match TRBD1. This CDR3 comprises 16 residues. In germline, CDR1 is MDHEN, CDR2 SYDVKM. The trim removed 8 bases at V and 6 bases at J, leaving 14 bases unmatched.